A single count supports the clone carrying this T cell receptor (beta chain). The CDR3 sequence is 16 residues long. The germline CDR1 and CDR2 sequences are MNHEY and SVGEGT. The V segment lost 4 bases and the J segment 4 bases; nucleotides outside the gene matches: 8. The data originate from a study of blood T cell repertoires in COVID-19. In the study overall: Both acute and convalescent COVID-19 samples were obtained from the United States, Italy and Spain. PBMCs, B-cell-depleted T cells, or T cells were the source of the cDNA or gDNA that made up the material.

This table comes from immunoSEQ multiplex PCR, and its TCRdb copy is limited to in-frame clones, with some not included. The sample includes 65,000 or so clones, around four fifths of them seen just once. Sequences were obtained from peripheral blood. The chain has TRBV6-2 or TRBV6-3 and TRBJ2-1, with 9 positions matching TRBD1. The receptor comes from a man in his fifties or sixties with acute or convalescent COVID-19. The CDR3 region has the DNA TGTGCCAGCAGTTCAAACCGGGACAGGGTATACAATGAGCAGTTCTTC. Its protein product is CASSSNRDRVYNEQFF.